This T cell receptor beta chain originates from a study of T cells in Graves' hyperthyroidism and ophthalmopathy. This clonotype was recorded many times. Pregnant or lactating patients were excluded, as were those with uncontrolled infection or other autoimmune disease. The blood specimen was taken at initial hyperthyroidism diagnosis, before any ophthalmopathy symptoms. The source material, RNA transcripts, was used to amplify TCR beta CDR3 regions. HTBI primers were used for first-round RT-PCR of the TCR CDR3. In TCRdb, the multiplex PCR reads were re-called with MiXCR into one record per CDR3 protein. This sample has over 200,000 distinct CDR3 sequences; roughly 15% occur once, and the top ten carry 13%. The CDR3 consists of 15 residues. Trimming took off 1 base at V and 3 bases at J, with 13 bases between the two ends. In germline, CDR1 is SGHAT, CDR2 FQNNGV.

The sequenced sample was blood. The chain couples TRBV11-2 to TRBJ2-7; D is unresolved. This receptor was identified in a woman aged 40 to 50 with Graves' hyperthyroidism that later progressed to Graves' ophthalmopathy. The CDR3 is CASSLAVGNGYEQYF. CDR3 nucleotide sequence: TGTGCCAGCAGCTTAGCGGTAGGGAATGGCTACGAGCAGTACTTC.